The clone carrying this T cell receptor (beta chain) occurred a few times. The antigen remains undetermined. The sample belongs to a study of beta chain features in type 1 diabetes. Study overall: Sorted cells examined across all samples numbered 107,917,701. The study's findings and limits: There was no resolution here of whether HLA type influences TCRB rearrangement. Within each of all four CD4+ subsets, Type 1 diabetes patients had TCRB CDR3s that were moderately but significantly shorter.

Naive, central memory, regulatory and stem cell-like memory cells within the CD4+ compartment were sorted using CD45RO/CCR7/CD25/CD127/CD95/CD27. Between the trimmed V and J ends, which lost 4 bases and 2 bases, there was a span of 9 bases. The CDR3 is 13 amino acids. Germline-derived CDR1 and CDR2 are SGHTA and FQGNSA. Every bit of the isolated RNA underwent reverse transcription, so sequencing read expressed TCRB transcripts. Assay used: immunoSEQ multiplex PCR; TCRdb lists only in-frame clones, some missing. The sample consists of 620,000 or so clones, 15% to 18% of them appearing once. Sequenced input: naive CD4+ T cells from blood. The J gene is TRBJ2-7, the V gene TRBV7-2; no reliable D call. The sequence derives from a man between 18 and 35 years old in good health. CDR3 loop: CASSYSVTYEQYF. The DNA of the CDR3 is TGTGCCAGCAGCTACTCGGTTACCTACGAGCAGTACTTC.